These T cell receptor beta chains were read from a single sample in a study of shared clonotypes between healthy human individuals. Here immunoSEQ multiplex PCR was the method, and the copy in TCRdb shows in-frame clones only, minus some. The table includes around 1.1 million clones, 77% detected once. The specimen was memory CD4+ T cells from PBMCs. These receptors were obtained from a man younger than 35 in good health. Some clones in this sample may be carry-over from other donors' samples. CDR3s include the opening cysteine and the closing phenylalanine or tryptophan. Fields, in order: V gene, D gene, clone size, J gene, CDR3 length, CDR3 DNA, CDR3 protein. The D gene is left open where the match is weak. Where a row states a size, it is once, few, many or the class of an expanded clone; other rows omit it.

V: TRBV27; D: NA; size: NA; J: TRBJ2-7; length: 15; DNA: TGTGCCAGCAGCCGAAATCGGATTCGACTAGGCGAGCAGTACTTC; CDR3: CASSRNRIRLGEQYF
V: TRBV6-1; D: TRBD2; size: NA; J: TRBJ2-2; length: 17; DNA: TGTGCCAGCAGTGAGGGAACTAGCGGGAGTTCCACCGGGGAGCTGTTTTTT; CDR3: CASSEGTSGSSTGELFF
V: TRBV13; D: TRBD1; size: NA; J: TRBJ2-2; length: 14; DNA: TGTGCCACCCACAGGGGGCCCGACACCGGGGAGCTGTTTTTT; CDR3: CATHRGPDTGELFF
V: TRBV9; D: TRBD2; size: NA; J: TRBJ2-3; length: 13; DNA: TGTGCCAGCAGCGCGGATAGCGGGAGTACGCAGTATTTT; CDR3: CASSADSGSTQYF
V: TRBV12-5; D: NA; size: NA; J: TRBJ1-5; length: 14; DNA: TGTGCTAGTGCCGCCGGCCAGTCCAATCAGCCCCAGCATTTT; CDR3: CASAAGQSNQPQHF
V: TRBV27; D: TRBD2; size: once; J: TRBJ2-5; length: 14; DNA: TGTGCCAGCAGTTTGAGAGGGGAGGGAGAGACCCAGTACTTC; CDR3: CASSLRGEGETQYF
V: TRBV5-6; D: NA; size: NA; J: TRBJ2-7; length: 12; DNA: TGTGCCAGCAGCTTGGGAGGCTACGAGCAGTACTTC; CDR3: CASSLGGYEQYF
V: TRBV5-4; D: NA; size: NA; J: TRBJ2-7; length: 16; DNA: TGTGCCAGCAGCCCCGAGGTACACTACTCCTCCTACGAGCAGTACTTC; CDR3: CASSPEVHYSSYEQYF
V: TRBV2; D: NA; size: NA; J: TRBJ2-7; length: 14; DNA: TGTGCCAGCACCAAACGGGGGAGTCCCTACGAGCAGTACTTC; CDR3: CASTKRGSPYEQYF
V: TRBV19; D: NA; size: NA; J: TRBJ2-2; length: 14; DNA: TGTGCCAGTAGTGCTACCACAGCTATCCGGGAGCTGTTTTTT; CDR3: CASSATTAIRELFF
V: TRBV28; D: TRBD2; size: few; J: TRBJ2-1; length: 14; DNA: TGTGCCAGCACCGAGGCCTTTACTAGCGGTGAGCAGTTCTTC; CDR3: CASTEAFTSGEQFF
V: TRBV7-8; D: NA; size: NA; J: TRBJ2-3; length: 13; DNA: TGTGCCAGCAGCCCGAGTAGCACAGATACGCAGTATTTT; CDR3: CASSPSSTDTQYF
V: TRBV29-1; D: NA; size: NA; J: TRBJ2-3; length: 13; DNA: TGCAGCGTCATTAGATACCACACAGATACGCAGTATTTT; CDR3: CSVIRYHTDTQYF
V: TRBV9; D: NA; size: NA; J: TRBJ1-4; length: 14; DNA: TGTGCCAGCAGCGTCGGTCAAGGGCCCGAAAAACTGTTTTTT; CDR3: CASSVGQGPEKLFF
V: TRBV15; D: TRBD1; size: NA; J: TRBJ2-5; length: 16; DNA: TGTGCCACCAGCAGAGGGACAGGGGCTTACCAAGAGACCCAGTACTTC; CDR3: CATSRGTGAYQETQYF
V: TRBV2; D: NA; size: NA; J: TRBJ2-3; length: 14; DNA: TGTGCCAGCAGTCCCCGGGGCAGGGGATCTACGCAGTATTTT; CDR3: CASSPRGRGSTQYF
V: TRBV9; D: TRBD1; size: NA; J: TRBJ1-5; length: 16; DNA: TGTGCCAGCAGCGACCCCGGGACAGTATTCAATCAGCCCCAGCATTTT; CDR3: CASSDPGTVFNQPQHF
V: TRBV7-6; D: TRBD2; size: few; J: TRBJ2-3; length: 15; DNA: TGTGCCAGCAGCTTAGGACTAGCGGGAGTGGATACGCAGTATTTT; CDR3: CASSLGLAGVDTQYF
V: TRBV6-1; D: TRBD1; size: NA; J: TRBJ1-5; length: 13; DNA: TGTGCCAGCAGGGAGACAGGGGCCCAGCCCCAGCATTTT; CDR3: CASRETGAQPQHF
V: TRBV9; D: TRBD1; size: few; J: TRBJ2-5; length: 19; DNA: TGTGCCAGCAGCGTAGGCGTAGGAAGCTCAGGGGGCGGTGGGGAGACCCAGTACTTC; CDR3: CASSVGVGSSGGGGETQYF
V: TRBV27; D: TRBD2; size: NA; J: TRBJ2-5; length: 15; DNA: TGTGCCAGCAGTTGGATAGCGGGAGAAGGTGAGACCCAGTACTTC; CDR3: CASSWIAGEGETQYF
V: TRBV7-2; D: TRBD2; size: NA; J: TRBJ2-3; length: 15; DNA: TGTGCCAGCAGCCTTGCGGGAGGGCGGGCAGATACGCAGTATTTT; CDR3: CASSLAGGRADTQYF
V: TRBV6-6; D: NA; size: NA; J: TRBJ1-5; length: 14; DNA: TGTGCCAGCAACCGGGACACAGAGAATCAGCCCCAGCATTTT; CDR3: CASNRDTENQPQHF
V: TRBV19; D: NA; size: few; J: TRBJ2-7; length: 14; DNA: TGTGCCAGTACCCTTCCCCGGGGGCCCTACGAGCAGTACTTC; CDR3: CASTLPRGPYEQYF
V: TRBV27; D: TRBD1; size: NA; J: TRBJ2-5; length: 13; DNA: TGTGCCAGTATGACAGGGGCGGGCGAGACCCAGTACTTC; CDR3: CASMTGAGETQYF
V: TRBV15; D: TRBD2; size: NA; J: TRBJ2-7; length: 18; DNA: TGTGCCACCAGCTCCTCCTTGGGGCTAGCGGGAGCCTCCTACGAGCAGTACTTC; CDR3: CATSSSLGLAGASYEQYF
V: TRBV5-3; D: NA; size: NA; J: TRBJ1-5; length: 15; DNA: TGTGCCAGAAGCCCACCCCCCAGGGCAAATCAGCCCCAGCATTTT; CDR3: CARSPPPRANQPQHF
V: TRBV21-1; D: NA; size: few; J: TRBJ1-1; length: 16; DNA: TGTGCCAGCAGCAAAGAAAGTCGGCAGACGAACACTGAAGCTTTCTTT; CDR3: CASSKESRQTNTEAFF
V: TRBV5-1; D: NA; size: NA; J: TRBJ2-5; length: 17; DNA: TGCGCCAGCAGCTTGGGAACCAACCGACAGAGCCAAGAGACCCAGTACTTC; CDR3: CASSLGTNRQSQETQYF
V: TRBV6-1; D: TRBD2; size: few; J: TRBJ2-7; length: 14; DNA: TGTGCCAGCAGTGGGCCAGCGGGAGGGTACGAGCAGTACTTC; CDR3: CASSGPAGGYEQYF
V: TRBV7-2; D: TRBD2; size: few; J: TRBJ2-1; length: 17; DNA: TGTGCCAGCAGCCCACGGTTGGGGGCTAGCGGGAGCAATGAGCAGTTCTTC; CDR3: CASSPRLGASGSNEQFF
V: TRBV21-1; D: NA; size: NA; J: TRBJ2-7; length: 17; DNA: TGTGCCAGCAGTTTCTCAAGGGGTGCGGATGGGACCTACGAGCAGTACTTC; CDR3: CASSFSRGADGTYEQYF
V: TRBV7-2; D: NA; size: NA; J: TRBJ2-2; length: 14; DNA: TGTGCCAGCAGCCCGGGACGGGTCACCGGGGAGCTGTTTTTT; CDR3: CASSPGRVTGELFF
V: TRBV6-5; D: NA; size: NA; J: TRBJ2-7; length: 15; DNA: TGTGCCAGCAGTTCCCCCGCGGTGCTATCCTACGAGCAGTACTTC; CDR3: CASSSPAVLSYEQYF
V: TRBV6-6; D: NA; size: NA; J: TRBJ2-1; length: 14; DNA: TGTGCCAGCAGTTACTCGGGGGAGCGCAATGAGCAGTTCTTC; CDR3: CASSYSGERNEQFF